The 20 T cell receptor beta chains given below trace back to one sample, sequenced in a study of OX40 agonist ivuxolimab in advanced cancers. Clones were sequenced by immunoSEQ multiplex PCR, and TCRdb holds only the in-frame ones, with some missing. Among roughly 57,000 clones listed, around 85% were seen once. The specimen was CD4+ or CD8+ T cells sorted from blood, collected in a trial of the OX40 agonist ivuxolimab. The receptors derive from an adult with an advanced solid tumor such as melanoma, head and neck, liver or kidney cancer.

This clone appeared a few times. The V and J genes are TRBV6-6 and TRBJ1-3, with TRBD1 as a possible D gene (6 bases). V gave up 6 bases and J gave up 4 bases, with 13 bases separating them. This CDR3 is 14 amino acids long. Germline loops: CDR1 MNHNY, CDR2 SVGAGI (reference sequence). CDR3 bases: TGTGCCAGCAGGTCCGGGGGCCGGGGAAACACCATATATTTT. Its translation is CASRSGGRGNTIYF.

A single count supports this clone. CDR3 amino acids: CASTLFPGQSGELFF. The CDR3 DNA follows: TGTGCCAGCACCCTTTTCCCCGGACAGTCCGGGGAGCTGTTTTTT. The rearrangement links TRBV27 to TRBJ2-2, with D maybe TRBD1 (6 bases). This CDR3 comprises 15 residues. V was cut by 7 bases and J by 6 bases, with 18 bases left in between. Germline CDR1 and CDR2: MNHEY and SMNVEV (reference sequence).

The gene calls are TRBV7-8 and TRBJ2-6; 8 bases align to TRBD1. This CDR3 comprises 16 residues. CDR1 SGHVS and CDR2 FQNEAQ come from the germline V gene. Trimming cost V 5 bases and J 2 bases; bases outside gene matches: 5. CDR3 protein: CASSRTGLAGANVLTF. The CDR3, as DNA: TGTGCCAGCAGCCGGACAGGGTTAGCTGGGGCCAACGTCCTGACTTTC.

V gene TRBV28 combines with J gene TRBJ2-7; 8 bases map to TRBD1. Germline V gene sequence: CDR1 MDHEN, CDR2 SYDVKM. V shed 7 bases, J shed 7 bases, and the junction held 12 bases outside the gene matches. This CDR3 contains 14 residues. CDR3 sequence (DNA): TGTGCCAGCACCCGTGGGCAGGGGGCAAGGGAGCAGTACTTC. This sequence encodes CASTRGQGAREQYF.

The rearrangement joins TRBV19 to TRBJ2-6; TRBD1 agrees at 8 bases. Germline loops: CDR1 LNHDA, CDR2 SQIVND (reference sequence). After removal of 2 bases from V and 2 bases from J, the junction contained 2 bases not matched to a gene. The CDR3 has 16 amino acids. CDR3 protein: CASSIPGGAGANVLTF. The CDR3 DNA reads as TGTGCCAGTAGTATACCAGGGGGCGCTGGGGCCAACGTCCTGACTTTC.

The chain employs TRBV29-1 and TRBJ2-5; TRBD2 is a possible D gene (7 bases). Germline CDR1 reads SQVTM; CDR2 reads ANQGSEA. The V end was cut by 4 bases, the J end by 5 bases, with 17 bases between. The CDR3 has 14 amino acids. In DNA, the CDR3 is TGCAGCGTTGGATTCCGGGGGGCGGGGGAGACCCAGTACTTC. It codes for CSVGFRGAGETQYF.

The J gene is TRBJ2-1, the V gene TRBV29-1; D may be TRBD1 (6 bases). This CDR3 spans 15 amino acids. The V end lost 2 bases, the J end lost 4 bases, and 15 bases lay between the germline ends. Germline CDR1 and CDR2: SQVTM and ANQGSEA. The CDR3, as DNA: TGCAGCGTTGAACGAGCCGGGACATGGTACAATGAGCAGTTCTTC. It codes for CSVERAGTWYNEQFF.

The gene calls are TRBV9 and TRBJ2-5; 9 nucleotides match TRBD2. The V segment lost 4 bases and the J segment 5 bases; nucleotides outside the gene matches: 12. Germline CDR1 SGDLS, CDR2 YYNGEE. CDR3 size: 16 residues. The CDR3 loop reads CASSLSGRPPLETQYF. The CDR3 coding sequence is TGTGCCAGCAGCCTTAGCGGGAGACCTCCCTTGGAGACCCAGTACTTC.

The chain combines TRBV27 with TRBJ2-2; D unresolved. Trimming stripped 1 base from V and 6 bases from J, with 9 bases between. CDR3 length equals 14 residues. Germline V gene lookup returns CDR1 MNHEY and CDR2 SMNVEV (reference sequence). CDR3 in DNA: TGTGCCAGCAGTTTATACGGTCACGCCGGGGAGCTGTTTTTT. Protein product: CASSLYGHAGELFF.

The V and J genes are TRBV2 and TRBJ2-7; 11 nucleotides agree with TRBD2. J was trimmed by 2 bases and V by 11 bases; bases with no gene match: 17. This CDR3 has 17 residues. The germline V gene encodes CDR1 SNHLY and CDR2 FYNNEI. In DNA form, the CDR3 reads TGTGCCGGCCATAGCGGGAGGGCGCACAGAAGGGCCTACGAGCAGTACTTC. Amino acid sequence: CAGHSGRAHRRAYEQYF.

V is TRBV15 and J is TRBJ1-3, with D uncertain. V gave up 0 bases and J gave up 8 bases, with 11 bases separating them. The CDR3 is 14 residues long. Germline loops: CDR1 LNHNV, CDR2 YYDKDF (reference sequence). The CDR3 DNA reads TGTGCCACCAGCAGAGATCTAGATGGTTACACCATATATTTT. Translated, it gives CATSRDLDGYTIYF.

The chain combines TRBV19 with TRBJ2-1, with unresolved D. The germline CDR1 and CDR2 sequences are LNHDA and SQIVND (reference sequence). CDR3 length: 14 residues. Trimming pared 3 bases from V and 6 bases from J, leaving 12 bases between. CDR3 nucleotide sequence: TGTGCCAGTAGTATTGCCGCTGTAGGCAATGAGCAGTTCTTC. This encodes CASSIAAVGNEQFF.

The rearrangement uses TRBV7-9 and TRBJ1-1, with TRBD1 as a possible D gene (6 bases). This CDR3 region has 13 residues. Germline V lookup: CDR1 SEHNR, CDR2 FQNEAQ (reference sequence). V was pared by 5 bases and J by 13 bases, with 20 bases between. This CDR3 reads CASSIQGSSRGFF. The CDR3 DNA follows: TGTGCCAGCAGCATTCAGGGGAGCAGTAGGGGTTTCTTT.

The chain is built from TRBV7-2 and TRBJ2-5; D unclear. Judging by the DNA end, TRBJ2-7 fits better; the J call may be wrong. This CDR3 has 13 amino acids. Germline CDR1 reads SGHTA; CDR2 reads FQGNSA. Here the CDR3 DNA reads TGTGCCAGCAGCCGAAACTACAACTACGAGCAGTACTTC. Translation gives CASSRNYNYEQYF.

This chain joins TRBV5-5 and TRBJ2-2; D may be TRBD1 (7 bases). The CDR3 sequence is 14 residues long. Germline CDR1 reads SGHKS; CDR2 reads YYEKEE (reference sequence). The V end lost 4 bases, the J end lost 7 bases, and 14 bases lay between the germline ends. In nucleotides, the CDR3 is TGTGCCAGCAGCGGGGCAGGGGGGAACGGGGAGCTGTTTTTT. Protein product: CASSGAGGNGELFF.

The J gene is TRBJ1-2, the V gene TRBV27; maybe TRBD1 (5 bases). The CDR3 has 10 residues. Germline CDR1 and CDR2: MNHEY and SMNVEV (reference sequence). The V end lost 11 bases, the J end lost 2 bases, and 6 bases lay between the germline ends. The CDR3: CAGQNYGYTF. The CDR3 DNA reads TGTGCCGGACAAAACTATGGCTACACCTTC.

The V gene is TRBV27, the J gene TRBJ2-7; D may be TRBD1 (6 bases). Trimming took off 6 bases at V and 4 bases at J, with 16 bases between the two ends. This CDR3 region has 14 residues. CDR1 and CDR2 (germline): MNHEY, SMNVEV (reference sequence). The CDR3 DNA sequence: TGTGCCAGCAGGGCCCCAGGGGATCCTTACGAGCAGTACTTC. It codes for CASRAPGDPYEQYF.

The chain has TRBV19 and TRBJ2-2; D may match TRBD1 or TRBD2 (5 bases each). CDR3 length equals 15 residues. Trimming stripped 3 bases from V and 5 bases from J, with 13 bases between. The germline V gene has CDR1 LNHDA and CDR2 SQIVND (reference sequence). CDR3 sequence reads: CASSIRGSATGELFF. The CDR3 region has the DNA TGTGCCAGTAGTATTCGGGGCAGCGCGACCGGGGAGCTGTTTTTT.

This clone occurred a few times. The same CDR3 arises from other DNA sequences in this sample as well. The chain recombines TRBV7-6 with TRBJ2-5, with D possibly being TRBD2 (6 bases). CDR3 length: 16 residues. Trimming shortened V by 3 bases and J by 2 bases, and 16 bases separated the two germline ends. From germline, CDR1 is SGHVS and CDR2 FNYEAQ. CDR3 sequence (DNA): TGTGCCAGCAGCTTGGGGGACCGGGAGAGGCAAGAGACCCAGTACTTC. Its translation: CASSLGDRERQETQYF.

The rearrangement uses TRBV25-1 and TRBJ2-6, with TRBD1 matching over 8 bases. The CDR3 is made up of 17 amino acids. V dropped 6 bases and J dropped 2; count of bases not matched to a gene: 9. The germline V gene encodes CDR1 MGHDK and CDR2 SYGVNS. CDR3 nucleotides: TGTGCCAGCAGCACGACAGGGGTAAGAACTGGGGCCAACGTCCTGACTTTC. Encoded protein: CASSTTGVRTGANVLTF. The complete variable domain, with remaining parts taken from reference TRBV25-1 and TRBJ2-6, reads EADIYQTPRYLVIGTGKKITLECSQTMGHDKMYWYQQDPGMELHLIHYSYGVNSTEKGDLSSESTVSRIRTEHFPLTLESARPSHTSQYLCASSTTGVRTGANVLTFGAGSRLTVL.